This TCR beta chain is drawn from a study of shared T cell receptors in the human thymus (dated by TCRdb to the early 2020s). About the investigation overall: The study examined how self-reactive, shared T-cell receptor alpha chains are generated in the human thymus.

As concerns this clone: Its antigen specificity is not known. No per-base quality is available; no much larger clone lies one base away.

The library came from the immunoSEQ multiplex PCR assay. Not all clones reach the TCRdb copy of this immuneACCESS table, which keeps in-frame sequences only. Checked studies attribute under half of the gap to unresolved V genes and leave the rest unexplained. This sample is represented by hundreds of thousands of clones; approximately 85% of them were singletons. The top ten hold about 0.0098% of the sample. Measured from the cysteine to the phenylalanine, the CDR3 is 17 residues long. The DNA shown is the 51-base CDR3, in frame from base 1. Trimmed from V: 1 base; trimmed from J: 8 bases; junction bases lacking a gene match: 15. Via the germline V gene (reference sequence), CDR1 is SGHNT and CDR2 YYREEE. These data were also reused for a study on human thymus T cells. As that second study puts it: Donors were immunologically healthy infants undergoing open corrective cardiac surgery for congenital heart defects in Finland. The thymus tissue came from surgical resects taken out during corrective cardiac surgery. Usage of V and J gene segments appeared to be biased in both the thymic and the peripheral blood repertoires. Highly overlapping thymic TCR repertoires among unrelated individuals were reported in the related research. TCR alpha and beta repertoires from roughly eight infant thymus samples and a few related peripheral blood samples were characterized in the study. Donor ages ranging from about 6 to 250 days were recorded, and over 5 male and a couple of female infants were included in the cohort. After being mechanically released from the tissue, thymocytes were kept at -70 degrees C in pellets of about 10-32 million cells. A QIAsymphony instrument was used to extract genomic DNA from frozen cell pellets. Using the immunoSEQ multiplex PCR assay, the TCRB and TCRAD loci were amplified from a standardized quantity of quality-controlled genomic DNA. Amplicons spanned the V(D)J region at a length sufficient to cover the CDR3 and identify V and J genes. The commercial immunoSEQ service was used to sequence amplicons on an Illumina platform. Primer bias and sequencing errors were corrected using previously described methods, and TCRAD and TCRB definitions followed the IMGT database. Analysis of the repertoires was done with immunoSEQ Analyzer 3.0 and VDJTools and included basic statistics, V/J segment usage, diversity estimates, rarefaction and pairwise overlap. To estimate diversity, the Chao1, ChaoE, Efron-Thisted, Shannon and inverse Simpson indices were applied, and diversity was also estimated on datasets down-sampled to the smallest sample. Repertoire overlap used strict matching of CDR3 nucleotide sequence, V gene and J gene, with Jaccard-based multidimensional scaling clustering. On average, about 810,000 unique TCRB clonotypes were obtained from thymus samples, compared with 65,000 to 90,000 from blood samples.

The chain couples TRBV5-4 to TRBJ1-2; 9 of the junction bases match TRBD1. This clonotype originated in a girl under three years old with a congenital heart defect. Donor details come from another sample of the same person, matched by shared clones. Sequenced input: thymocytes. The CDR3 region reads CASSLSRRDRVSEGYTF. The nucleotides are TGTGCCAGCAGCTTGAGCCGCCGGGACAGGGTTTCCGAGGGCTACACCTTC. Extended through the reference TRBV5-4 and TRBJ1-2 proteins, this CDR3 yields the full variable domain: ETGVTQSPTHLIKTRGQQVTLRCSSQSGHNTVSWYQQALGQGPQFIFQYYREEENGRGNFPPRFSGLQFPNYSSELNVNALELDDSALYLCASSLSRRDRVSEGYTFGSGTRLTVV.